This is a list of T cell receptor beta chains from one sample in a study of cytomegalovirus exposure and HLA in healthy donors. Assay: immunoSEQ multiplex PCR; the TCRdb copy retains only in-frame clones and omits some. This table has some 120,000 clones, over 65% appearing once. Material for sequencing was PBMCs. All receptors come from a man between 18 and 35 years old in good health and CMV-seropositive. Each CDR3 is given with its conserved first and last residue. The order of the fields is D gene, V gene, CDR3 length, clone size, J gene, CDR3 protein, CDR3 DNA. A D gene is named only where the DNA matches it firmly. Only part of the rows carry a size: once, few, many, or a class if the clone is expanded.

d_gene: .; v_gene: TRBV7-2; len: 11; abundance: .; j_gene: TRBJ2-5; CDR3aa: CASSPSRTQYF; CDR3nt: TGTGCCAGCAGCCCCTCGCGGACCCAGTACTTC
d_gene: .; v_gene: TRBV30; len: 16; abundance: .; j_gene: TRBJ2-2; CDR3aa: CACRPLGQTNTGELFF; CDR3nt: TGTGCCTGTCGACCTCTTGGACAGACGAACACCGGGGAGCTGTTTTTT
d_gene: .; v_gene: TRBV18; len: 17; abundance: .; j_gene: TRBJ1-5; CDR3aa: CASSLLNVKDSNQPQHF; CDR3nt: TGTGCCAGCTCACTACTTAACGTAAAAGATAGCAATCAGCCCCAGCATTTT
d_gene: .; v_gene: TRBV27; len: 15; abundance: .; j_gene: TRBJ1-6; CDR3aa: CASSLSSSYNSPLHF; CDR3nt: TGTGCCAGCAGTTTGTCTAGCTCCTATAATTCACCCCTCCACTTT
d_gene: .; v_gene: TRBV27; len: 15; abundance: once; j_gene: TRBJ1-5; CDR3aa: CASSSKGLGNQPQHF; CDR3nt: TGTGCCAGCAGTTCCAAGGGGCTCGGCAATCAGCCCCAGCATTTT
d_gene: .; v_gene: TRBV5-4; len: 12; abundance: few; j_gene: TRBJ1-1; CDR3aa: CASSSTGTEAFF; CDR3nt: TGTGCCAGCAGCTCCACAGGCACTGAAGCTTTCTTT
d_gene: .; v_gene: TRBV2; len: 13; abundance: few; j_gene: TRBJ1-1; CDR3aa: CASREDRNTEAFF; CDR3nt: TGTGCCAGCAGAGAGGACAGGAACACTGAAGCTTTCTTT
d_gene: .; v_gene: TRBV10-1; len: 14; abundance: .; j_gene: TRBJ1-6; CDR3aa: CASSDDIDNSPLHF; CDR3nt: TGCGCCAGCAGTGATGACATCGATAATTCACCCCTCCACTTT
d_gene: TRBD1; v_gene: TRBV2; len: 13; abundance: .; j_gene: TRBJ1-2; CDR3aa: CASTIDRAHGYTF; CDR3nt: TGTGCCAGCACCATCGACAGGGCCCATGGCTACACCTTC
d_gene: .; v_gene: TRBV2; len: 13; abundance: .; j_gene: TRBJ2-3; CDR3aa: CASSEPVKDTQYF; CDR3nt: TGTGCCAGCAGTGAACCGGTGAAGGATACGCAGTATTTT
d_gene: .; v_gene: TRBV4-1; len: 15; abundance: once; j_gene: TRBJ2-1; CDR3aa: CASSQLQLRGNEQFF; CDR3nt: TGCGCCAGCAGCCAGTTGCAGCTGCGAGGGAATGAGCAGTTCTTC
d_gene: .; v_gene: TRBV7-9; len: 14; abundance: .; j_gene: TRBJ1-5; CDR3aa: CASSDNRGNQPQHF; CDR3nt: TGTGCCAGCAGCGATAATAGGGGAAATCAGCCCCAGCATTTT
d_gene: .; v_gene: TRBV5-1; len: 14; abundance: .; j_gene: TRBJ2-5; CDR3aa: CASSLGGGTETQYF; CDR3nt: TGCGCCAGCAGCTTGGGGGGGGGCACCGAGACCCAGTACTTC
d_gene: .; v_gene: TRBV9; len: 14; abundance: .; j_gene: TRBJ1-4; CDR3aa: CASSVFSVDEKLFF; CDR3nt: TGTGCCAGCAGCGTATTCAGCGTGGATGAAAAACTGTTTTTT
d_gene: TRBD2; v_gene: TRBV9; len: 14; abundance: .; j_gene: TRBJ2-3; CDR3aa: CASSRGGSADTQYF; CDR3nt: TGTGCCAGCAGCCGCGGGGGGTCAGCAGATACGCAGTATTTT
d_gene: TRBD1; v_gene: TRBV7-9; len: 14; abundance: once; j_gene: TRBJ1-2; CDR3aa: CASSPGTGYYGYTF; CDR3nt: TGTGCCAGCAGCCCCGGGACAGGATACTATGGCTACACCTTC
d_gene: .; v_gene: TRBV7-2; len: 15; abundance: .; j_gene: TRBJ1-2; CDR3aa: CASSTRHSTFYGYTF; CDR3nt: TGTGCCAGCAGCACCCGACACAGTACGTTCTATGGCTACACCTTC
d_gene: .; v_gene: TRBV5-4; len: 15; abundance: .; j_gene: TRBJ2-5; CDR3aa: CASSQPRQGPETQYF; CDR3nt: TGTGCCAGCAGCCAACCCAGACAAGGCCCAGAGACCCAGTACTTC
d_gene: .; v_gene: TRBV5-1; len: 14; abundance: .; j_gene: TRBJ2-3; CDR3aa: CASSFQDYTDTQYF; CDR3nt: TGCGCCAGCAGCTTCCAGGATTACACAGATACGCAGTATTTT
d_gene: .; v_gene: TRBV2; len: 12; abundance: .; j_gene: TRBJ2-5; CDR3aa: CASPGVRETQYF; CDR3nt: TGTGCCAGTCCAGGGGTGCGGGAGACCCAGTACTTC
d_gene: .; v_gene: TRBV6-6; len: 10; abundance: .; j_gene: TRBJ2-1; CDR3aa: CASHNIPQFF; CDR3nt: TGTGCCAGCCACAATATCCCCCAGTTCTTC
d_gene: .; v_gene: TRBV4-1; len: 15; abundance: .; j_gene: TRBJ2-1; CDR3aa: CASSQGGASYNEQFF; CDR3nt: TGCGCCAGCAGCCAAGGCGGTGCCTCCTACAATGAGCAGTTCTTC
d_gene: .; v_gene: TRBV7-3; len: 15; abundance: .; j_gene: TRBJ2-7; CDR3aa: CASSLTGGSSYEQYF; CDR3nt: TGTGCCAGCAGCTTAACGGGGGGAAGCTCCTACGAGCAGTACTTC
d_gene: .; v_gene: TRBV6-6; len: 16; abundance: .; j_gene: TRBJ1-3; CDR3aa: CASSYKTLYSGNTIYF; CDR3nt: TGTGCCAGCAGTTATAAAACTCTGTACTCTGGAAACACCATATATTTT
d_gene: TRBD2; v_gene: TRBV28; len: 14; abundance: .; j_gene: TRBJ2-7; CDR3aa: CASSSPRGGHEQYF; CDR3nt: TGTGCCAGCAGTTCACCTCGGGGGGGCCACGAGCAGTACTTC
d_gene: .; v_gene: TRBV27; len: 15; abundance: .; j_gene: TRBJ2-7; CDR3aa: CASSSIAGSYYEQYF; CDR3nt: TGTGCCAGCAGTTCAATCGCGGGTTCTTACTACGAGCAGTACTTC
d_gene: TRBD1; v_gene: TRBV7-3; len: 16; abundance: .; j_gene: TRBJ2-2; CDR3aa: CASSPPGTGNTGELFF; CDR3nt: TGTGCCAGCAGCCCCCCCGGGACAGGGAACACCGGGGAGCTGTTTTTT
d_gene: TRBD2; v_gene: TRBV9; len: 15; abundance: .; j_gene: TRBJ2-3; CDR3aa: CASSVERGSTDTQYF; CDR3nt: TGTGCCAGCAGCGTAGAGCGGGGGAGCACAGATACGCAGTATTTT
d_gene: TRBD2; v_gene: TRBV28; len: 15; abundance: .; j_gene: TRBJ2-3; CDR3aa: CASSRLAGGVDTQYF; CDR3nt: TGTGCCAGCAGTCGCCTAGCGGGGGGCGTGGATACGCAGTATTTT
d_gene: .; v_gene: TRBV19; len: 15; abundance: .; j_gene: TRBJ1-6; CDR3aa: CASSYGGGLGSPLHF; CDR3nt: TGTGCCAGTAGTTACGGCGGGGGATTAGGTTCACCCCTCCACTTT
d_gene: .; v_gene: TRBV21-1; len: 15; abundance: .; j_gene: TRBJ2-1; CDR3aa: CASRKGGATYNEQFF; CDR3nt: TGTGCCAGCAGGAAAGGGGGCGCGACCTACAATGAGCAGTTCTTC
d_gene: TRBD1; v_gene: TRBV7-8; len: 15; abundance: .; j_gene: TRBJ1-1; CDR3aa: CASSRRRQGNTEAFF; CDR3nt: TGTGCCAGCAGCCGCCGGAGACAGGGGAACACTGAAGCTTTCTTT
d_gene: TRBD1; v_gene: TRBV6-5; len: 16; abundance: .; j_gene: TRBJ1-5; CDR3aa: CASSYSKQGAHQPQHF; CDR3nt: TGTGCCAGCAGTTACTCGAAACAGGGGGCTCATCAGCCCCAGCATTTT
d_gene: .; v_gene: TRBV5-1; len: 15; abundance: .; j_gene: TRBJ1-3; CDR3aa: CASSLEGGSGNTIYF; CDR3nt: TGCGCCAGCAGCTTGGAAGGGGGATCAGGAAACACCATATATTTT
d_gene: TRBD1; v_gene: TRBV18; len: 18; abundance: .; j_gene: TRBJ2-1; CDR3aa: CASSPRAPSGGTYNEQFF; CDR3nt: TGTGCCAGCTCACCTCGAGCGCCATCAGGGGGCACCTACAATGAGCAGTTCTTC
d_gene: .; v_gene: TRBV28; len: 15; abundance: .; j_gene: TRBJ2-7; CDR3aa: CASSLSSQGDYEQYF; CDR3nt: TGTGCCAGCAGTTTATCGTCACAGGGTGACTACGAGCAGTACTTC
d_gene: .; v_gene: TRBV6-5; len: 14; abundance: .; j_gene: TRBJ1-4; CDR3aa: CASSYRGGNEKLFF; CDR3nt: TGTGCCAGCAGTTATAGGGGGGGAAATGAAAAACTGTTTTTT
d_gene: .; v_gene: TRBV7-3; len: 14; abundance: .; j_gene: TRBJ2-3; CDR3aa: CASSPQAPTDTQYF; CDR3nt: TGTGCCAGCAGCCCCCAGGCCCCCACAGATACGCAGTATTTT
d_gene: TRBD1; v_gene: TRBV27; len: 15; abundance: .; j_gene: TRBJ2-7; CDR3aa: CASSYGTGSTYEQYF; CDR3nt: TGTGCCAGCAGTTACGGGACAGGTTCTACCTACGAGCAGTACTTC
d_gene: .; v_gene: TRBV10-3; len: 15; abundance: .; j_gene: TRBJ1-1; CDR3aa: CAISESTTGPDEAFF; CDR3nt: TGTGCCATCAGTGAGTCTACTACAGGGCCGGATGAAGCTTTCTTT
d_gene: .; v_gene: TRBV15; len: 15; abundance: .; j_gene: TRBJ1-5; CDR3aa: CATSRDRQLGQPQHF; CDR3nt: TGTGCCACCAGCAGAGATAGGCAGCTAGGTCAGCCCCAGCATTTT
d_gene: TRBD2; v_gene: TRBV7-9; len: 16; abundance: .; j_gene: TRBJ2-7; CDR3aa: CASSLEDRLAWDEQYF; CDR3nt: TGTGCCAGCAGCTTAGAGGACCGACTAGCCTGGGACGAGCAGTACTTC
d_gene: TRBD1; v_gene: TRBV9; len: 13; abundance: .; j_gene: TRBJ1-4; CDR3aa: CASSVGDREKLFF; CDR3nt: TGTGCCAGCAGCGTAGGGGACAGAGAAAAACTGTTTTTT
d_gene: .; v_gene: TRBV27; len: 15; abundance: once; j_gene: TRBJ2-7; CDR3aa: CASSLSLVSSYEQYF; CDR3nt: TGTGCCAGCAGTTTATCCCTAGTGAGCTCCTACGAGCAGTACTTC
d_gene: TRBD2; v_gene: TRBV10-1; len: 15; abundance: .; j_gene: TRBJ2-2; CDR3aa: CASSDGGANTGELFF; CDR3nt: TGCGCCAGCAGTGACGGGGGGGCGAACACCGGGGAGCTGTTTTTT
d_gene: TRBD1; v_gene: TRBV7-8; len: 15; abundance: .; j_gene: TRBJ2-1; CDR3aa: CASNRRTGLYNEQFF; CDR3nt: TGTGCCAGCAACCGACGGACAGGGTTGTACAATGAGCAGTTCTTC
d_gene: .; v_gene: TRBV5-1; len: 15; abundance: .; j_gene: TRBJ2-5; CDR3aa: CASSLLGAEQETQYF; CDR3nt: TGCGCCAGCAGCTTACTGGGAGCGGAACAAGAGACCCAGTACTTC
d_gene: .; v_gene: TRBV19; len: 15; abundance: once; j_gene: TRBJ2-7; CDR3aa: CASSIGPTGRYEQYF; CDR3nt: TGTGCCAGTAGTATAGGTCCGACAGGTAGGTACGAGCAGTACTTC
d_gene: TRBD2; v_gene: TRBV5-4; len: 15; abundance: .; j_gene: TRBJ2-7; CDR3aa: CASSSASGGPYEQHF; CDR3nt: TGTGCCAGCAGCTCCGCCAGCGGGGGCCCCTACGAGCAGCACTTC
d_gene: .; v_gene: TRBV4-1; len: 14; abundance: .; j_gene: TRBJ1-1; CDR3aa: CASSQPTGRTEAFF; CDR3nt: TGCGCCAGCAGCCAACCGACGGGGAGGACTGAAGCTTTCTTT
d_gene: .; v_gene: TRBV6-4; len: 16; abundance: few; j_gene: TRBJ2-1; CDR3aa: CASSDEGGSSYNEQFF; CDR3nt: TGTGCCAGCAGTGACGAAGGGGGTAGCTCCTACAATGAGCAGTTCTTC
d_gene: TRBD1; v_gene: TRBV5-6; len: 16; abundance: .; j_gene: TRBJ1-5; CDR3aa: CASSWGGQGLNQPQHF; CDR3nt: TGTGCCAGCAGCTGGGGGGGACAGGGGCTTAATCAGCCCCAGCATTTT